This TCR beta chain emerged from a study of cytomegalovirus exposure and HLA in healthy donors. Primers included in the PCR were 60 Vbeta and 13 Jbeta primers. The data were produced by immunoSEQ multiplex PCR, yet TCRdb's version contains in-frame clones alone and is incomplete. This table holds 100,000 to 150,000 clones, 83% found once. The source material was PBMCs. The sequence derives from a man aged 35 to 55 in good health and CMV-seronegative.

CDR3 nucleotide sequence: TGTGCCAGCTCACACCAAACAGGGACGGATCAGCCCCAGCATTTT. This translates into CASSHQTGTDQPQHF. This chain uses TRBV18 with TRBJ1-5; D might be TRBD1 (6 bases). The CDR3 has 15 residues. With 4 bases removed from V and 5 bases from J, the gap between germline ends came to 15 bases. Per the germline V gene, CDR1 is KGHSH and CDR2 is LQKENI.